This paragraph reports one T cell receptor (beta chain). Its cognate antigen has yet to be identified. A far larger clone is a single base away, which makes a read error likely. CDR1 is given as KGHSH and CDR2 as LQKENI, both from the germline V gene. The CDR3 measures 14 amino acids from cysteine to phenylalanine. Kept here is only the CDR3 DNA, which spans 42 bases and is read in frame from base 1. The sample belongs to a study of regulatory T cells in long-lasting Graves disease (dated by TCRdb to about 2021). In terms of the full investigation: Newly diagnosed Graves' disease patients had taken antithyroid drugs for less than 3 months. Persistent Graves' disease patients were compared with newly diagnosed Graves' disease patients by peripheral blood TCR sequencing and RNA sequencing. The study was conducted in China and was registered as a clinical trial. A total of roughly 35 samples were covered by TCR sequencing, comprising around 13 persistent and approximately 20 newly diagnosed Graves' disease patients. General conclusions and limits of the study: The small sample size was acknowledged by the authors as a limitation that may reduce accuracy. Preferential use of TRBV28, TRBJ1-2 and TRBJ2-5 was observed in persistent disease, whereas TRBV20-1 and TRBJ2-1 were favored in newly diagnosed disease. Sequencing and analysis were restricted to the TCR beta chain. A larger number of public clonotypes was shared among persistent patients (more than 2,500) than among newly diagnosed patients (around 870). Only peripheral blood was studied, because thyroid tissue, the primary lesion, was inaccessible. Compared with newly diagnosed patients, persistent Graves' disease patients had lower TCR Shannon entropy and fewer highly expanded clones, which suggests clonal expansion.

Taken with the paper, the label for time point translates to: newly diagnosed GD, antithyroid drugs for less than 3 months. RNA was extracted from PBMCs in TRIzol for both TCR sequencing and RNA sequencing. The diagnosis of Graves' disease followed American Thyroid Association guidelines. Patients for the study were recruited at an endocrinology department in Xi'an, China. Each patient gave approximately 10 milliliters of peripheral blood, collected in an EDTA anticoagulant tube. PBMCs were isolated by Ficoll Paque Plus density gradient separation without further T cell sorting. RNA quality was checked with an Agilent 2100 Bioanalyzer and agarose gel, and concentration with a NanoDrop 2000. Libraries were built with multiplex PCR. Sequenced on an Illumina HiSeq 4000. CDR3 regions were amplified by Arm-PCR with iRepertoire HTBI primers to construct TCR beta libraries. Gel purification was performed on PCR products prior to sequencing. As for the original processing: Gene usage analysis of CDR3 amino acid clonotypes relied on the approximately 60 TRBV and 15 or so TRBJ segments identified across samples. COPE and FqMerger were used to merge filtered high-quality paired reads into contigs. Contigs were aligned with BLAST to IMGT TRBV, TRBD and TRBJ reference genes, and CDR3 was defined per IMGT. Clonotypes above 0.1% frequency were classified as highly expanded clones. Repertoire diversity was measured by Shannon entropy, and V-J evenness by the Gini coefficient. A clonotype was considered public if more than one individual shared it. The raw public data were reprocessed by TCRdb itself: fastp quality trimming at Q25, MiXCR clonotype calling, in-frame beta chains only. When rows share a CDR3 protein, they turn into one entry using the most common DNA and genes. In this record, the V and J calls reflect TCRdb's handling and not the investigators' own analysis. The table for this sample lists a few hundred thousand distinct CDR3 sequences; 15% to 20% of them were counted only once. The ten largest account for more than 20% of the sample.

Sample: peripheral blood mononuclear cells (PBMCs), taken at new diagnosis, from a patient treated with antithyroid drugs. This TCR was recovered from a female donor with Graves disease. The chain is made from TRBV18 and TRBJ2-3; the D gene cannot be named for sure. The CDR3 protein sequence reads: CASSPPGSQETLYF. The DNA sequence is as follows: TGTGCCAGCTCACCACCCGGCAGCCAAGAGACCCTGTACTTC. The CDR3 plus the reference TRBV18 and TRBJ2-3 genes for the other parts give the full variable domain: NAGVMQNPRHLVRRRGQEARLRCSPMKGHSHVYWYRQLPEEGLKFMVYLQKENIIDESGMPKERFSAEFPKEGPSILRIQQVVRGDSAAYFCASSPPGSQETLYFGPGTRLTVL.